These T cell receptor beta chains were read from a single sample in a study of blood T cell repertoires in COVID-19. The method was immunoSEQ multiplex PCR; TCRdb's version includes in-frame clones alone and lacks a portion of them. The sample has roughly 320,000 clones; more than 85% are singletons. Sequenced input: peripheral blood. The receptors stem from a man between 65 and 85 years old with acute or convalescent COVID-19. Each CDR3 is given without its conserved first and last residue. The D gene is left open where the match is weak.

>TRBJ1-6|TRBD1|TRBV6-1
ASSANPTGQNSPLH
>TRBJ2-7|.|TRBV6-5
ASSYSSDGSSYEQY
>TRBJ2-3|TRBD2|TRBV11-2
ASSLATGGSTDTQY
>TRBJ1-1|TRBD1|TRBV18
ASNLQGGNTEAF
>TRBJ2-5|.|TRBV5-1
ASSLSGKETQY
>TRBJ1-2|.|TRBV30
AWIQSPANYGYT
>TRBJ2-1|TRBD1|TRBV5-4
ASSLERQGNEQF
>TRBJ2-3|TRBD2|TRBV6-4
ASSDSGGDTDTQY
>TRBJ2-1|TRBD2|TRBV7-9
ASSRVSGFSNEQF
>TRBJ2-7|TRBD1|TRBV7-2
ASSLAGTGRAYEQY
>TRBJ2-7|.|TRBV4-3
ASSQDKRFEQY
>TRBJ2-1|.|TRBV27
ASSLSRYHEQF
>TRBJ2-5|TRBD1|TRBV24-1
ATSESTGAAETQY
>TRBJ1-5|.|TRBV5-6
ASSFSVSNQPQH
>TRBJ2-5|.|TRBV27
ASSLSGSDVETQY
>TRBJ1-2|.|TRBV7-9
ASSGGNYGYT
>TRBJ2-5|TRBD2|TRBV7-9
AGDIAGEQTQY
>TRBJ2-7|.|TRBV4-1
ASSRDLGYEQY
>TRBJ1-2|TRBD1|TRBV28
ASSGQGGNYGYT
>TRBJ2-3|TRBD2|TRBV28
ASSSRLAGGLPTDTQY
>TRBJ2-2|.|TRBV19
ASTASFSGFLENTGELF
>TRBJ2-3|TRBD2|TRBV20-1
SASLAGVYTQY
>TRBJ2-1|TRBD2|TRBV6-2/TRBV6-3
ASSPHPSGGANEQF
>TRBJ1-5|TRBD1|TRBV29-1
SGARGPNQPQH
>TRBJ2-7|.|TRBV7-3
ASSSAPGLYEQY
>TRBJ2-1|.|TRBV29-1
SVGAGLNEQF
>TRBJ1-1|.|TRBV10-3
AISVGGRVTEAF
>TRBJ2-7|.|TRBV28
ASSSPYEQY
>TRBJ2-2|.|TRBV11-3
ASSLGMGELF
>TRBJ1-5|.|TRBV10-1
ASSESAGPQH
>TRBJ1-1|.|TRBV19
ASSTYRVDHKEAF
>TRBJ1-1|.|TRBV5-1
ASSLGAGSTEAF
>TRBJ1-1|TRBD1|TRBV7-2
ASRLQGDTEAF
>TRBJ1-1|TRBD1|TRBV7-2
ASSLTRDSMIKNTEAF
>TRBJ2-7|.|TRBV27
ASSFRGEQY
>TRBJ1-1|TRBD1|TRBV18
ASSPTGGNTEAF
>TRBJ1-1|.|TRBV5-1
ASSLQTPAATEAF
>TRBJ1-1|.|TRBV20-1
SAQGNTEAF
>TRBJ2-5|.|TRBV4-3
ASSQETWSKTQY
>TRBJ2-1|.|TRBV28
ASSFPGRGEQF